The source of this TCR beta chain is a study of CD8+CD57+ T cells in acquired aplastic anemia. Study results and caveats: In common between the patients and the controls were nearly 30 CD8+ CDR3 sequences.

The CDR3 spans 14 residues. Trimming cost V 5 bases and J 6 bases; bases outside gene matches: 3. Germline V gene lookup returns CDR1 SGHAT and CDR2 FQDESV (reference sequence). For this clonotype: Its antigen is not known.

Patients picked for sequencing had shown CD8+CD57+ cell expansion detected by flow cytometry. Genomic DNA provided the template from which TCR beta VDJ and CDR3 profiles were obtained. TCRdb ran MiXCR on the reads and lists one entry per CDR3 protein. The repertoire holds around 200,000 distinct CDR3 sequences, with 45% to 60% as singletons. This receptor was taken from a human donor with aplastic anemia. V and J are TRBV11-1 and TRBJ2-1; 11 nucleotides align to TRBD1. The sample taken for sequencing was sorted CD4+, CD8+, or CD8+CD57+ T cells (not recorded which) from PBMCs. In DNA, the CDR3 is TGTGCCAGCAGCCCTGGGACAGGGGGCAATGAGCAGTTCTTC. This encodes CASSPGTGGNEQFF.